Listed here are 4 T cell receptor beta chains from one sample, sequenced in a study of T cell responses to AZD1222 COVID-19 vaccine. The assay was immunoSEQ multiplex PCR, and TCRdb's table has in-frame clones only and misses some. Among about 150,000 clones, 91% were seen once, and the ten largest hold under 1.5%. Sequences were derived from peripheral blood, sampled on day 0 of AZD1222 vaccination. These receptors were obtained from an adult in good health.

This chain joins TRBV10-3 and TRBJ1-1; TRBD1 might be the D (6 bases). This CDR3 has 13 amino acids. Trimming pared 6 bases from V and 4 bases from J, leaving 12 bases between. The germline V gene has CDR1 ENHRY and CDR2 SYGVKD. CDR3 coding DNA: TGTGCCATCAGACAGGGTCGGGGCACTGAAGCTTTCTTT. Protein sequence: CAIRQGRGTEAFF.

The chain recombines TRBV12-3 or TRBV12-4 with TRBJ2-7; D is undetermined. The ends were cut back, 5 bases at V and 2 bases at J, with 4 bases in the middle. The CDR3 covers 11 residues. The CDR3 nucleotides are TGTGCCAGCAGTGGTCCCTACGAGCAGTACTTC. Amino acids: CASSGPYEQYF.

The chain is built from TRBV5-1 and TRBJ2-7; TRBD2 agrees at 12 bases. Unmatched junction bases numbered 9, after V lost 0 bases and J lost 5 bases. Germline CDR1 and CDR2: SGHRS and YFSETQ. This CDR3 has 17 residues. This CDR3 is CASSLGLAGGPGNEQYF. The CDR3 DNA is TGCGCCAGCAGCTTGGGGCTAGCGGGAGGGCCGGGGAACGAGCAGTACTTC.

The CDR3 loop reads CATSGRRELNSDTQYF. The CDR3 DNA reads as TGTGCCACCAGTGGGAGGCGGGAGTTGAACTCAGATACGCAGTATTTT. V and J are TRBV24-1 and TRBJ2-3, with 7 bases matching TRBD2. Trimming cost V 5 bases and J 4 bases; bases outside gene matches: 11. The V gene's germline CDR1 is KGHDR and CDR2 SFDVKD. This CDR3 is built from 16 residues.